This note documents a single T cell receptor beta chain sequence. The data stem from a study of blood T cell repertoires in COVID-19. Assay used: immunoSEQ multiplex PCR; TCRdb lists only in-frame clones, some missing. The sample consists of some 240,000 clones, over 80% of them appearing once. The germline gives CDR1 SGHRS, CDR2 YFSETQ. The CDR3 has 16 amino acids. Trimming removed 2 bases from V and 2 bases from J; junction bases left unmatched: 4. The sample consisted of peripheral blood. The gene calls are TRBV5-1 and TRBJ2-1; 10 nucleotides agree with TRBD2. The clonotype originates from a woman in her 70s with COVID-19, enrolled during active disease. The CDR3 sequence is CASSLVTSGTYNEQFF. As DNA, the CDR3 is TGCGCCAGCAGCTTAGTCACTAGCGGGACCTACAATGAGCAGTTCTTC.